The rows below give T cell receptor beta chains drawn from one sample of a study of T cell clusters in autoimmune cytopenias. TCRdb reprocessed the multiplex PCR reads, keeping one entry per CDR3 protein, no DNA. The sample has 5,500 to 8,500 distinct CDR3 sequences; the top ten hold approximately 16%. The sequenced material came from peripheral blood. The receptors come from a human donor with an autoimmune cytopenia or autoimmune hepatitis (not recorded which). The CDR3 runs from the conserved cysteine through the conserved F or W. Not every row has a clone size; where given, it reads once, few, many or a size class.

CAWKKAGNTIYF,TRBV30,medium-sized,TRBJ1-3
CAISPTSDVANEQFF,TRBV10-3,.,TRBJ2-1
CASSAGLAGPQETQYF,TRBV5-6,.,TRBJ2-5
CASSPPGLTSVEQYF,TRBV18,.,TRBJ2-7
CASSLVPGGYNEQFF,TRBV11-1,.,TRBJ2-1
CASSLAGMAEAFF,TRBV11-1,.,TRBJ1-1
CSVAEGVLGNQPQHF,TRBV29-1,medium-sized,TRBJ1-5
CASRRQASYNSPLHF,TRBV6-2/TRBV6-3,.,TRBJ1-6
CASRIKGTRGPNYGYTF,TRBV6-5,.,TRBJ1-2
CASSGGTGPKETQYF,TRBV19,medium-sized,TRBJ2-5
CSVEGGAGYTF,TRBV29-1,medium-sized,TRBJ1-2
CAWSAGQPYGYTF,TRBV30,.,TRBJ1-2
CASSSEGGGTEAFF,TRBV18,.,TRBJ1-1
CASSFGGAMNTEAFF,TRBV12-3/TRBV12-4,.,TRBJ1-1
CASSWVFEGVNEQFF,TRBV7-2,.,TRBJ2-1
CASRGLYGYTF,TRBV6-5,.,TRBJ1-2
CSVPALGVASEQYF,TRBV29-1,.,TRBJ2-7
CASSFFRFGQGGKETQYF,TRBV12-3/TRBV12-4,medium-sized,TRBJ2-5
CASSRVAGSNEKLFF,TRBV5-5,.,TRBJ1-4
CASSLHQGAGETQYF,TRBV5-6,.,TRBJ2-5
CASSYKGGNEKLFF,TRBV6-6,.,TRBJ1-4
CASSSPGTSIYNEQFF,TRBV6-5,medium-sized,TRBJ2-1
CASSPRGVLREQFF,TRBV19,medium-sized,TRBJ2-1
CASSLRGGKLFF,TRBV5-4,.,TRBJ1-4
CAVGTSGTGELFF,TRBV19,medium-sized,TRBJ2-2
CASSFATRSGTGGEKLFF,TRBV5-1,.,TRBJ1-4
CASSPGGAGVGAQYF,TRBV19,medium-sized,TRBJ2-5
CASSLPSSSGTEAFF,TRBV5-6,.,TRBJ1-1
CASSSENTGELFF,TRBV13,medium-sized,TRBJ2-2
CASSYGQGANYGYTF,TRBV12-3/TRBV12-4,.,TRBJ1-2
CASRDNRDRADKLFF,TRBV19,medium-sized,TRBJ1-4
CASSDRAAGYTF,TRBV6-1,.,TRBJ1-2
CASSLGQGFYNSPLHF,TRBV6-8,.,TRBJ1-6
CASSLLGQVGFGYTF,TRBV5-1,.,TRBJ1-2
CASSRDTYNSPLHF,TRBV12-3/TRBV12-4,.,TRBJ1-6
CASKEDTGELFF,TRBV6-5,medium-sized,TRBJ2-2
CASSHSGQGYGYTF,TRBV5-4,.,TRBJ1-2
CSAWTGTGELFF,TRBV29-1,medium-sized,TRBJ2-2
CASSLTNGQQNTEAFF,TRBV12-3/TRBV12-4,.,TRBJ1-1
CASRRAPEANEKLFF,TRBV6-5,.,TRBJ1-4
CASSPGQTNEQFF,TRBV13,.,TRBJ2-1
CASSIARRGLGYTF,TRBV19,.,TRBJ1-2
CASSPWGQGKGEQYF,TRBV19,.,TRBJ2-7
CASRRIDYGYTF,TRBV6-5,.,TRBJ1-2
CASSPRVRNEQYF,TRBV13,.,TRBJ2-7
CASSYSSDREPDTQYF,TRBV6-2/TRBV6-3,.,TRBJ2-3
CASSLGGQGAWETQYF,TRBV7-9,.,TRBJ2-5
CSVVGVGTDTQYF,TRBV29-1,large,TRBJ2-3
CSVGPGLGTEAFF,TRBV29-1,medium-sized,TRBJ1-1
CASRRTGSTTNTGELFF,TRBV5-1,medium-sized,TRBJ2-2
CASSPGHSSTNEKLFF,TRBV6-5,medium-sized,TRBJ1-4
CASSDRGHGEQFF,TRBV27,.,TRBJ2-1
CASSLYVGPPYNEQFF,TRBV7-6,.,TRBJ2-1
CASRSAPGETANEKLFF,TRBV19,.,TRBJ1-4
CASSSTGRSTDTQYF,TRBV6-5,medium-sized,TRBJ2-3